This T cell receptor (beta chain) appears in the sequencing data of a study of blood T cell dynamics during melanoma immunotherapy. J lost 2 bases, V lost 0 bases, and 6 bases had no gene match. This CDR3 has 17 residues. Germline V CDR1 and CDR2: SGDLS, YYNGEE. Noted time point: week 3, after first cycle of checkpoint inhibitor. Clones were sequenced by immunoSEQ multiplex PCR, and TCRdb holds only the in-frame ones, with some missing. The sample carries 25,000 to 35,000 clones, around 80% recorded once. The source material was blood, sampled from a patient treated with checkpoint blockade. The genes are TRBV9 and TRBJ2-3; 10 bases are a match to TRBD2. This TCR derives from a human donor with melanoma. CDR3 in amino acids: CASSVGNSGGHTDTQYF. CDR3 DNA: TGTGCCAGCAGCGTAGGGAATAGCGGGGGGCACACAGATACGCAGTATTTT. Combining the CDR3 with reference TRBV9 and TRBJ2-3 gives the whole variable domain DSGVTQTPKHLITATGQRVTLRCSPRSGDLSVYWYQQSLDQGLQFLIQYYNGEERAKGNILERFSAQQFPDLHSELNLSSLELGDSALYFCASSVGNSGGHTDTQYFGPGTRLTVL.